A selection of T cell receptor beta chains follows, all from one sample in a study of blood T cells in healthy people across ages. TCRdb used MiXCR to reprocess the 5' RACE reads, holding one entry per CDR3 protein. The data show more than 650,000 distinct CDR3 sequences, about a quarter seen once. The data were also submitted as part of a second study, on T cells of mothers and their children.

Material for sequencing was blood. Receptors originate from a boy aged 5-17 years in good health. CDR3s include the opening cysteine and the closing phenylalanine or tryptophan. Each record gives: V gene, clone size, CDR3 protein. Rows may omit the clone size; those that give it use once, few, many or a size class.

V: TRBV28
size: -
CDR3: CASSSPDREGSPLHF

V: TRBV20-1
size: many
CDR3: CSASDGSNEKLFF

V: TRBV7-2
size: few
CDR3: CASSLASAGELFF

V: TRBV11-2
size: -
CDR3: CASSLSGTGGEEKLFF

V: TRBV7-4
size: few
CDR3: CASSSPTANYGYTF

V: TRBV6-5
size: few
CDR3: CASRYGRMNTEAFF

V: TRBV12-3/TRBV12-4
size: few
CDR3: CASTQGSTEAFF

V: TRBV19
size: -
CDR3: CASSQQGGTVGAFF

V: TRBV4-1
size: -
CDR3: CASSQDPGQGREQYF

V: TRBV20-1
size: once
CDR3: CSARDLSRDEGNTIYF

V: TRBV20-1
size: -
CDR3: CSASPRGTDTQYF

V: TRBV6-5
size: few
CDR3: CASGMTGGSGNTEAFF

V: TRBV7-2
size: few
CDR3: CASGGPWGREKLFF

V: TRBV5-1
size: -
CDR3: CASSFAGEDTEAFF

V: TRBV2
size: few
CDR3: CASSWQGDTQYF

V: TRBV7-6
size: -
CDR3: CASSLIGVANYGYTF

V: TRBV5-5
size: few
CDR3: CASSTDTYYEQYF

V: TRBV28
size: -
CDR3: CASSPPGQAFYGYTF

V: TRBV7-2
size: once
CDR3: CASSFVLYNEQFF

V: TRBV18
size: -
CDR3: CASSLTGQGAKNIQYF

V: TRBV5-1
size: few
CDR3: CASSTTGLPQETQYF

V: TRBV21-1
size: -
CDR3: CASSKWGTYCNEQFF

V: TRBV5-1
size: few
CDR3: CASSQRQGINYGYTF

V: TRBV5-1
size: -
CDR3: CASSFGQVEETQYF

V: TRBV28
size: -
CDR3: CASRLGLNTDTQYF

V: TRBV7-9
size: -
CDR3: CASSGASSYEQYF

V: TRBV2
size: -
CDR3: CASSQDSGGASNEQFF

V: TRBV29-1
size: -
CDR3: CSVVGAPGPSEQYF

V: TRBV28
size: few
CDR3: CASKKGIFGTDTQYF

V: TRBV5-6
size: -
CDR3: CASRLKGQNEKLFF

V: TRBV7-9
size: -
CDR3: CASSRDRGVGDTQYF

V: TRBV5-1
size: few
CDR3: CASSLLPLYGYTF

V: TRBV20-1
size: -
CDR3: CSAETSIADTQYF

V: TRBV9
size: few
CDR3: CASSVGSGQSYGYTF

V: TRBV4-3
size: few
CDR3: CASSQGVGDRGPYEQYF

V: TRBV7-9
size: few
CDR3: CASSLSPNTQYF

V: TRBV20-1
size: -
CDR3: CSASEKRGPYEQYF

V: TRBV9
size: few
CDR3: CASSVDRGDNGYTF

V: TRBV20-1
size: few
CDR3: CSAYTANYGYTF

V: TRBV4-1
size: -
CDR3: CASSQEGLTQRF

V: TRBV27
size: -
CDR3: CASSFIGFGGLNEQFF

V: TRBV6-5
size: -
CDR3: CASSYLDRSIMPVKLFF

V: TRBV2
size: -
CDR3: CASSEGGSLAEAFF

V: TRBV10-3
size: few
CDR3: CATTHGTSGGAYEQYF

V: TRBV10-3
size: few
CDR3: CAISPGQGGYEQYF